The sequence of this T cell receptor beta chain was determined in a study of beta chain features in type 1 diabetes. This clone showed up just a few times. The antigen is undetermined. General observations from the study: TCRB CDR3s were moderately but significantly shorter in Type 1 diabetes patients in all four CD4+ subsets. In the patient group, naive, central memory and Treg TCRB repertoires seemed more alike than in the healthy donor group.

Markers CD45RO/CCR7/CD25/CD127/CD95/CD27 served to sort CD4+ naive, central memory, regulatory and stem cell-like memory cells. The isolated RNA, all of it, was reverse transcribed, so expressed TCRB transcripts were what got sequenced. Deep immunoSEQ sequencing covered naive, central memory and regulatory T cell samples. Clones were sequenced by immunoSEQ multiplex PCR, and TCRdb holds only the in-frame ones, with some missing. Found here are a few hundred thousand clones, roughly 16% of them singletons; the top ten hold approximately 0.02%. Trimming removed 2 bases from V and 5 bases from J; junction bases left unmatched: 9. CDR1 is SGHTA and CDR2 is FQGNSA in the germline V gene. CDR3 length equals 16 residues.

The chain combines TRBV7-2 with TRBJ2-3; TRBD1 aligns across 8 bases. The TCR sequence derives from a woman aged 18-35 years in good health. Sequencing input: naive CD4+ T cells from blood. CDR3 in amino acids: CASSLSSGTGKDTQYF. As DNA, the CDR3 is TGTGCCAGCAGCTTATCTTCCGGGACAGGAAAAGATACGCAGTATTTT.